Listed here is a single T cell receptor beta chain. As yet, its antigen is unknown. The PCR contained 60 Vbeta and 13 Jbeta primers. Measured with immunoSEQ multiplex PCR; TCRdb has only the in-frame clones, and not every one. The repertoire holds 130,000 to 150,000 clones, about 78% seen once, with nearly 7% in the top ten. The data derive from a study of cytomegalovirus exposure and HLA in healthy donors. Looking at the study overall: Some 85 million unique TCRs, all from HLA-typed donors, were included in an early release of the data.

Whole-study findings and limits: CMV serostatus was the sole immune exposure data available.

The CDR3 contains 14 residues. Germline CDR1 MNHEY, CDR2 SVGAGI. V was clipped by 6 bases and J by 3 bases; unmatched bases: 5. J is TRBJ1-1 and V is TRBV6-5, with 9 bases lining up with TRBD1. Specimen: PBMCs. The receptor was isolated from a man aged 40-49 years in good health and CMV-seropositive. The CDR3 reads CASRRTGGYTEAFF. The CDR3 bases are TGTGCCAGCAGAAGAACAGGGGGCTACACTGAAGCTTTCTTT.